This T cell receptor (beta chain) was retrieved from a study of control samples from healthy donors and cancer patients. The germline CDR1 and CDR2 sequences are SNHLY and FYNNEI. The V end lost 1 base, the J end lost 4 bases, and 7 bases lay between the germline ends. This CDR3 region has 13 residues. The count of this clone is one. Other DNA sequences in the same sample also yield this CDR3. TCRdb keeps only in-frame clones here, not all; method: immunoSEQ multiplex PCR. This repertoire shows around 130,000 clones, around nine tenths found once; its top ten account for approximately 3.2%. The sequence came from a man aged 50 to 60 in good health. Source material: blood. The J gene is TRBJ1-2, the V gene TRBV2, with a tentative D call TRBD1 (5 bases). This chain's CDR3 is CASSEDRLYGYTF. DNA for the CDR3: TGTGCCAGCAGTGAAGACAGGCTCTATGGCTACACCTTC.